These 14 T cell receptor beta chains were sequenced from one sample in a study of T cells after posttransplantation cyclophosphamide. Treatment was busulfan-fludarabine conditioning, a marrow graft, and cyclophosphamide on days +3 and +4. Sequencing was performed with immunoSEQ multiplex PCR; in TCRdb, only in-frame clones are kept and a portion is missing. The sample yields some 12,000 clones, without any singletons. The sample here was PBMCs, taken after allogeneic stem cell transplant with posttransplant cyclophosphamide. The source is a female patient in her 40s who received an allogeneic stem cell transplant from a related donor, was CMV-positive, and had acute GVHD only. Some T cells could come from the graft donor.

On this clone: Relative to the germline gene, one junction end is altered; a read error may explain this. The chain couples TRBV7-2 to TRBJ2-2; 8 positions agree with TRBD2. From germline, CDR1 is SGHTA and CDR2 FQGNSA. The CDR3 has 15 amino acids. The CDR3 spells CAGSLGRGGRGELFF. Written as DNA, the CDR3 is TGTGCCGGCAGCTTAGGAAGAGGCGGGAGGGGGGAGCTGTTTTTT.

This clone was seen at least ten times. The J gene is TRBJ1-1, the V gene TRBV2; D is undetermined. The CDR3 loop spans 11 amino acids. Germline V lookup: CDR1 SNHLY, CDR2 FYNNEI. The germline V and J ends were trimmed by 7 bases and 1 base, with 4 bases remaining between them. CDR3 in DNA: TGTGCCAGCACACAGAACACTGAAGCTTTCTTT. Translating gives CASTQNTEAFF.

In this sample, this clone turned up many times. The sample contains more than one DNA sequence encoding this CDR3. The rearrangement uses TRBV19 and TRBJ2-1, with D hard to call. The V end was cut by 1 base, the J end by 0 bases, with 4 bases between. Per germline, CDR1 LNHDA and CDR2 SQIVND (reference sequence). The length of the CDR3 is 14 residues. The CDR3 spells CASSIGSSYNEQFF. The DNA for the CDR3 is TGTGCCAGTAGTATAGGGAGCTCCTACAATGAGCAGTTCTTC.

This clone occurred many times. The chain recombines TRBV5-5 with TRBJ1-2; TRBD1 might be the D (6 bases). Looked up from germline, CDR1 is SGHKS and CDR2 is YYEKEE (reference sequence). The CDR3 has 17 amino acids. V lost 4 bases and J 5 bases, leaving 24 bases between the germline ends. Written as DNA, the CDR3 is TGTGCCAGCAGCCTAACAGGACAGCAGGGTGGTTTATATGGCTACACCTTC. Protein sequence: CASSLTGQQGGLYGYTF.

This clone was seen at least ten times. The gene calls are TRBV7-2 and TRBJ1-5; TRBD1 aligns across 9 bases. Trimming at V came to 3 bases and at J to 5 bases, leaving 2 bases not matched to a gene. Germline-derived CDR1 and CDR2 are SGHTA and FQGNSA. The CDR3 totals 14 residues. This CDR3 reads CASSLGQGHQPQHF. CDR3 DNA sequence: TGTGCCAGCAGCTTGGGACAGGGTCATCAGCCCCAGCATTTT.

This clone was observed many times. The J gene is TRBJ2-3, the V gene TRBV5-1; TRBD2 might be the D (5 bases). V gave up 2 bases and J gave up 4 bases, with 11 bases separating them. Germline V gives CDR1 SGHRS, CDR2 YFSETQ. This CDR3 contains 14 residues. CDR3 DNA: TGCGCCAGCAGCTTACAACTAGGTCCAGATACGCAGTATTTT. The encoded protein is CASSLQLGPDTQYF.

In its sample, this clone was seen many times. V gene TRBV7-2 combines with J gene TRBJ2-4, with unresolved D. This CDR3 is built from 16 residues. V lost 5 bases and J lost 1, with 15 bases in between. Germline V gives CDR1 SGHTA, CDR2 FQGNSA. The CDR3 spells CASSPTRSAAKNIQYF. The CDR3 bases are TGTGCCAGCAGCCCCACCCGGAGTGCGGCCAAAAACATTCAGTACTTC.

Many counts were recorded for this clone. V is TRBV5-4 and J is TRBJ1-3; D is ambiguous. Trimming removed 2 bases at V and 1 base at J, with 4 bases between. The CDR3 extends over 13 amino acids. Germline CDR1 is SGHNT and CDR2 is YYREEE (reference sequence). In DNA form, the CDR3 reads TGTGCCAGCAGCTTAATATCTGGAAACACCATATATTTT. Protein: CASSLISGNTIYF.

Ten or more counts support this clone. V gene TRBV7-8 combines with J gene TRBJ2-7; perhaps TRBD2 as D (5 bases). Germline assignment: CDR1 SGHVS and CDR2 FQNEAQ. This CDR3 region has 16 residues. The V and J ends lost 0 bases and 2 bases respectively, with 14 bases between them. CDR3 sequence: CASSLALGLSAYEQYF. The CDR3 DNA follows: TGTGCCAGCAGCTTAGCACTAGGGCTGAGTGCCTACGAGCAGTACTTC. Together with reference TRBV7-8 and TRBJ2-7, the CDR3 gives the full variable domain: GAGVSQSPRYKVAKRGQDVALRCDPISGHVSLFWYQQALGQGPEFLTYFQNEAQLDKSGLPSDRFFAERPEGSVSTLKIQRTQQEDSAVYLCASSLALGLSAYEQYFGPGTRLTVT.

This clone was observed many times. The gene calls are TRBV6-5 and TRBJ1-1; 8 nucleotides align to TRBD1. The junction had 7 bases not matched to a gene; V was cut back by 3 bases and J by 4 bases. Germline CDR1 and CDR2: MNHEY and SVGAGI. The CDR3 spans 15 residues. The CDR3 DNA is TGTGCCAGCAGTTATAGAAATACAGGGGGCACTGAAGCTTTCTTT. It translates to CASSYRNTGGTEAFF.

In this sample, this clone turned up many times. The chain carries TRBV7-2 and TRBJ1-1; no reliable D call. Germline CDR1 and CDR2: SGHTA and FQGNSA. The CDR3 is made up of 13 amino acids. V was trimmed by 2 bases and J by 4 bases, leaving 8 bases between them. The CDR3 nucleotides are TGTGCCAGCAGCTTACCGTTTCTCACTGAAGCTTTCTTT. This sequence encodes CASSLPFLTEAFF.

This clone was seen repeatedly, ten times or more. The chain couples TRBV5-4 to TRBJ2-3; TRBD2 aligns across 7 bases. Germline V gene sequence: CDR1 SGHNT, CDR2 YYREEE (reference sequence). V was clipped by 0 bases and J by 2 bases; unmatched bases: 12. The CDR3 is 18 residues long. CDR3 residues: CASSLGRTRTFNTDTQYF. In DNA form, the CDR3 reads TGTGCCAGCAGCTTGGGAAGGACTAGAACCTTTAACACAGATACGCAGTATTTT.

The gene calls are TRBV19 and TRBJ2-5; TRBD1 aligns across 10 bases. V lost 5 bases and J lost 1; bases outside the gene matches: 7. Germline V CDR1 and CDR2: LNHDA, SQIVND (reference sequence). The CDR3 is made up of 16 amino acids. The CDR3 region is CASSPRGQGLQETQYF. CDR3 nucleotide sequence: TGTGCCAGTAGTCCTCGGGGACAGGGGCTCCAAGAGACCCAGTACTTC.

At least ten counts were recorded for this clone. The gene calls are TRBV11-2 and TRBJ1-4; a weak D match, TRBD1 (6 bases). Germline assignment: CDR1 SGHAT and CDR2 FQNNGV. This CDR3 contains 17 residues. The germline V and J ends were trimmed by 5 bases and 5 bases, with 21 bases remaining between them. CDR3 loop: CASSPRAGTNGNEKLFF. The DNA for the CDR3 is TGTGCCAGCAGCCCCAGAGCCGGGACAAACGGAAATGAAAAACTGTTTTTT. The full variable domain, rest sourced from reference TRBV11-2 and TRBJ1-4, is EAGVAQSPRYKIIEKRQSVAFWCNPISGHATLYWYQQILGQGPKLLIQFQNNGVVDDSQLPKDRFSAERLKGVDSTLKIQPAKLEDSAVYLCASSPRAGTNGNEKLFFGSGTQLSVL.